This T cell receptor (beta chain) was observed in a study of blood T cell repertoires in COVID-19. The germline V gene has CDR1 SNHLY and CDR2 FYNNEI. The germline V and J ends were trimmed by 10 bases and 2 bases, with 20 bases remaining between them. The CDR3 spans 15 residues. Profiled with immunoSEQ multiplex PCR; TCRdb holds only in-frame clones, not every one. The table lists roughly 500,000 clones, nearly 90% of them singletons. The clonotype was recovered from a young man with COVID-19, enrolled during active disease. The chain is built from TRBV2 and TRBJ1-1, with D perhaps matching TRBD1 (5 bases). The sequenced sample consisted of peripheral blood. The CDR3 bases are TGTGCCATCCATTCCCCTGATACAGGAAACACTGAAGCTTTCTTT. It encodes CAIHSPDTGNTEAFF.